The entry that follows covers one T cell receptor beta chain sequence. It has no known antigen specificity. Nothing much larger sits one base from this clone, and base qualities are not available. The sample belongs to a study of blood T cell repertoires in COVID-19 (dated by TCRdb to 2019 to 2021). Context from the whole study: Collaborator samples came from the United States, Italy and Spain and covered acute and convalescent phases of COVID-19. Where available, HLA class I and class II types were obtained from metadata supplied by the sample provider rather than from assay-based typing. The prospective study material was composed of cDNA or gDNA derived from T cells, B-cell-depleted T cells, or PBMCs. Nearly every sample came with metadata listing a de-identified subject ID, COVID-19 status, age in years and sex. The repertoires were released in a freely available public database intended as a resource for research on the immune response to SARS-CoV-2. Samples were obtained from the ongoing ImmuneRACE study (first 160 participants) and from 1,254 subjects provided by 6 global collaborators. Deeply sampled blood TCRbeta repertoires from subjects exposed to, actively infected with, or recovered from COVID-19 were included in the dataset. Points the paper makes about the study in general: The amount of clinical and demographic metadata varied by source and participant and was provided uncurated.

Collaborating institutions collected whole blood in K2EDTA tubes following their own protocols. For TCRbeta analysis, collaborators shipped samples in one of three forms: frozen whole blood, isolated PBMCs, or DNA extracted from either of those sample types. TCRbeta CDR3 regions were amplified from genomic DNA by means of the immunoSEQ Assay, a bias-controlled multiplex PCR. Per the source publication's procedure: The number of nucleated cells in each sample was estimated by amplification of reference gene primers within the assay. To quantify the absolute abundance of each unique TCRbeta CDR3 rearrangement, sequence reads were collapsed and filtered. For each sample, productive Simpson clonality was calculated as the square root of Simpson's diversity index over productive rearrangements. In TCRdb, the immuneACCESS table is reduced to in-frame sequences with V and J assigned. These tables do not hold every clone; where another copy was compared, an unresolved V gene accounts for under half, and the others remain unexplained. That table furnishes V, J and clone size, whereas the DNA furnished D and trimming. This sample comprises 210,000 or so clones, approximately 90% of them detected only once. The ten largest clones add up to around 4.8% of the sample.

Trimmed from V: 1 base; trimmed from J: 3 bases; junction bases lacking a gene match: 16. For CDR1 and CDR2, the germline V gene lists SGHRS and YFSETQ. The CDR3 goes from the cysteine to the phenylalanine over 19 residues. Only the CDR3 part of the read is kept: 57 bases, read in frame from the first base. The chain is encoded by TRBV5-1 joined to TRBJ2-5; 9 nucleotides in the junction match TRBD2. This TCR was sampled from a woman aged 40 to 50 with acute or convalescent COVID-19. The specimen was peripheral blood. The CDR3 protein: CASSLQERGAFSGKETQYF. Read as DNA, the sequence is TGCGCCAGCAGCTTGCAGGAGCGGGGGGCCTTTTCCGGAAAAGAGACCCAGTACTTC.